This T cell receptor beta chain was captured in a study of blood T cell repertoires in COVID-19. Across the study: In each case, the material was cDNA or gDNA derived from T cells, B-cell-depleted T cells, or PBMCs.

Germline CDR1 reads SNHLY; CDR2 reads FYNNEI. The CDR3 spans 13 residues. The V segment lost 6 bases and the J segment 1 base; nucleotides outside the gene matches: 1. Per the authors' pipeline: Reference gene primer amplification gave nucleated cell count estimates. This table comes from immunoSEQ multiplex PCR, and its TCRdb copy is limited to in-frame clones, with some not included. V, J and clone size are those of that table, while D and trimming were read from the DNA. The sample holds around 160,000 clones, 80% to 85% seen once. Material for sequencing was peripheral blood. J is TRBJ1-1 and V is TRBV2, with TRBD1 matching over 8 bases. This TCR derives from a human donor in a cohort sampled during active COVID-19. The chain's CDR3 is CASRTGANTEAFF. Written as DNA, the CDR3 is TGTGCCAGCAGGACAGGGGCGAACACTGAAGCTTTCTTT.